This TCR delta chain was sequenced in a study of gamma-delta chains in newborns, infants, children. Study background: Polyclonal expansion of innate γδ T cells after birth follows microbial exposure.

This clone has just a few counts. TCRdb re-called the reads via CATT. The sample holds 5,500 to 7,500 delta-chain clones, around 10% seen once. Losses at the gene ends were 0 bases for V and 1 base for J; bases not matched to a gene: 9. This CDR3 comprises 20 residues. The germline V gene has CDR1 GEAIGNYY and CDR2 EKD. This TCR was recovered from a child who was a newborn, infant or young child, either healthy, febrile or measles-vaccinated (not recorded which). The source material was blood. The chain uses TRDV2 and TRDJ3; TRDD3 aligns across 9 bases. In DNA form, the CDR3 reads TGTGCCTGTGACACCGTCCGGGGGGATACAAGGTCCTGGGACACCCGACAGATGTTTTTC. Translating it yields CACDTVRGDTRSWDTRQMFF.